The text below deals with one T cell receptor (beta chain). Its antigen remains unidentified. One base away there is no much larger clone; base qualities are not given. The germline V gene encodes CDR1 SGHVS and CDR2 FNYEAQ. Trimming costs V 1 base and J 3 bases, and their ends lie 6 bases apart. The CDR3 starts with the cysteine, ends with the phenylalanine, and has 13 residues. The read is trimmed to its CDR3 DNA, 39 bases read in frame from base 1. The method was the immunoSEQ multiplex PCR assay. TCRdb retrieved this table from immuneACCESS and kept in-frame rearrangements only. Not all clones are present; in checked studies, unresolved V genes account for under half, and no reason is known for the remainder. In all, the sample holds some 130,000 clones, and roughly nine tenths of those were seen once. The ten largest clones add up to roughly 8.4% of the sample. This specimen belongs to a study of control samples from healthy donors and cancer patients (dated by TCRdb to 2020 to 2022).

This clonotype originated in a woman in her 30s in good health. Sequenced: blood. The chain joins TRBV7-6 to TRBJ1-2; a tentative D call is TRBD1 (5 bases match). The encoded CDR3 is CASSLGGDYGYTF. The DNA sequence is as follows: TGTGCCAGCAGCTTAGGGGGCGACTATGGCTACACCTTC.